These 13 T cell receptor beta chains originate from one sample sequenced in a study of beta chain features in type 1 diabetes. Expressed TCRB transcripts were sequenced because the entire RNA isolate underwent reverse transcription. Method: immunoSEQ multiplex PCR; TCRdb's copy keeps in-frame clones and lacks some. The sample records more than 140,000 clones, roughly 10% being singletons. The specimen was central memory CD4+ T cells from blood. These receptors came from a woman between 40 and 50 years old in good health.

This chain uses TRBV4-1 with TRBJ2-7, with TRBD1 identical over 8 bases. Germline loops: CDR1 MGHRA, CDR2 YSYEKL. The V gene end was trimmed by 0 bases and the J gene end by 7 bases; junction bases not matched to a gene: 5. There are 14 residues in the CDR3. CDR3 DNA: TGCGCCAGCAGCCAAGAGGGGACAGGCGGAGAGCAGTACTTC. Protein sequence: CASSQEGTGGEQYF.

The rearrangement uses TRBV19 and TRBJ2-2; no reliable D call. The CDR3 runs to 13 residues. The germline V gene has CDR1 LNHDA and CDR2 SQIVND (reference sequence). V lost 3 bases and J 4 bases, leaving 6 bases between the germline ends. This chain's CDR3 is CASSIILTGELFF. Written as DNA, the CDR3 is TGTGCCAGTAGTATTATCCTCACCGGGGAGCTGTTTTTT. The full variable domain, its missing parts supplied by reference TRBV19 and TRBJ2-2, is DGGITQSPKYLFRKEGQNVTLSCEQNLNHDAMYWYRQDPGQGLRLIYYSQIVNDFQKGDIAEGYSVSREKKESFPLTVTSAQKNPTAFYLCASSIILTGELFFGEGSRLTVL.

In its sample, this clone was seen a few times. The V and J genes are TRBV29-1 and TRBJ2-5; tentative D call: TRBD2 (6 bases). The CDR3 spans 12 residues. Germline V CDR1 and CDR2: SQVTM, ANQGSEA. V was cut by 3 bases and J by 6 bases, with 11 bases left in between. CDR3 DNA: TGCAGCGTTGAGGGGGGTGAGAAGACCCAGTACTTC. It yields the protein CSVEGGEKTQYF.

Only a few counts were recorded for this clone. This rearrangement joins TRBV2 to TRBJ1-1; no definite D call. V was cut by 3 bases and J by 4 bases, with 9 bases left in between. This CDR3 is built from 13 residues. CDR1 and CDR2 from the germline V gene are SNHLY and FYNNEI. CDR3 residues: CASSEAGATEAFF. The CDR3 DNA reads as TGTGCCAGCAGTGAGGCAGGTGCCACTGAAGCTTTCTTT.

The gene calls are TRBV2 and TRBJ1-4; maybe TRBD1 (5 bases). The CDR3 length is 15 residues. Germline-derived CDR1 and CDR2 are SNHLY and FYNNEI. V gave up 6 bases and J gave up 8 bases, with 19 bases separating them. The CDR3 sequence is CASRVGGAPGEKLFF. DNA for the CDR3: TGTGCCAGCAGGGTGGGAGGGGCGCCTGGGGAAAAACTGTTTTTT.

The chain links TRBV5-1 to TRBJ1-4; 8 positions agree with TRBD1. V dropped 2 bases and J dropped 8; count of bases not matched to a gene: 11. The CDR3 has 16 residues. In germline, CDR1 is SGHRS, CDR2 YFSETQ. The CDR3 is CASSLGGAQGVEKLFF. For the CDR3, the DNA is TGCGCCAGCAGCTTAGGAGGTGCACAGGGGGTCGAAAAACTGTTTTTT.

The rearrangement links TRBV2 to TRBJ2-5; D may be TRBD1 (6 bases). The CDR3 contains 13 residues. The germline V gene has CDR1 SNHLY and CDR2 FYNNEI. V lost 5 bases, J lost 3 bases, and 10 bases lay in between. Here the CDR3 reads CASSSDSEETQYF. The CDR3 coding sequence is TGTGCCAGCAGTTCGGACAGCGAAGAGACCCAGTACTTC. Full variable domain (missing parts from reference TRBV2 and TRBJ2-5): EPEVTQTPSHQVTQMGQEVILRCVPISNHLYFYWYRQILGQKVEFLVSFYNNEISEKSEIFDDQFSVERPDGSNFTLKIRSTKLEDSAMYFCASSSDSEETQYFGPGTRLLVL.

This clone was counted between two and nine times. This sequence joins TRBV7-2 and TRBJ2-3; weak D call: TRBD2 (6 bases). V was trimmed by 1 base and J by 5 bases, leaving 13 bases between them. The CDR3 is 15 residues long. CDR1 is SGHTA, CDR2 FQGNSA, per germline. In nucleotides, the CDR3 is TGTGCCAGCAGCTTAGTGGTGGGACTCGGAGATACGCAGTATTTT. Its translation: CASSLVVGLGDTQYF.

This clone was counted a few times. The chain employs TRBV5-1 and TRBJ1-1; D uncertain. The CDR3 totals 15 residues. V was pared by 2 bases and J by 1 base, with 12 bases between. CDR1 is SGHRS, CDR2 YFSETQ, per germline. CDR3 sequence (DNA): TGCGCCAGCAGCTTTACAGCACAAAGGAACACTGAAGCTTTCTTT. The encoded protein is CASSFTAQRNTEAFF.

The chain links TRBV5-1 to TRBJ2-4, with 7 nucleotides matching TRBD1. Unmatched junction bases numbered 6, after V lost 3 bases and J lost 6 bases. Germline CDR1 SGHRS, CDR2 YFSETQ. The CDR3 contains 14 residues. CDR3 region: CASSSGTVSNIQYF. CDR3 bases: TGCGCCAGCAGCTCGGGGACAGTCTCAAACATTCAGTACTTC. Full variable domain (rest looked up from reference TRBV5-1 and TRBJ2-4): KAGVTQTPRYLIKTRGQQVTLSCSPISGHRSVSWYQQTPGQGLQFLFEYFSETQRNKGNFPGRFSGRQFSNSRSEMNVSTLELGDSALYLCASSSGTVSNIQYFGAGTRLSVL.

This chain connects TRBV2 to TRBJ1-5; 10 nucleotides match TRBD1. The CDR3 loop spans 15 amino acids. The ends lost 6 bases at V and 7 bases at J; junction bases unmatched: 9. Germline V CDR1 and CDR2: SNHLY, FYNNEI. Here the CDR3 DNA reads TGTGCCAGCAGGGACAGGGGGGCGCGTGGACAGCCCCAGCATTTT. Its translation is CASRDRGARGQPQHF.

The chain carries TRBV11-2 and TRBJ2-1; TRBD2 is a possible D gene (7 bases). The germline V gene has CDR1 SGHAT and CDR2 FQNNGV. V gave up 1 base and J gave up 9 bases, with 13 bases separating them. This CDR3 spans 14 amino acids. As DNA, the CDR3 is TGTGCCAGCAGCTTAGGTCGGGGGGCGATTGAGCAGTTCTTC. Translating gives CASSLGRGAIEQFF. The full variable domain, with the rest looked up from reference TRBV11-2 and TRBJ2-1, is EAGVAQSPRYKIIEKRQSVAFWCNPISGHATLYWYQQILGQGPKLLIQFQNNGVVDDSQLPKDRFSAERLKGVDSTLKIQPAKLEDSAVYLCASSLGRGAIEQFFGPGTRLTVL.

There are a few counts of this clone. The rearrangement links TRBV19 to TRBJ1-1; 7 bases are a match to TRBD1. V lost 7 bases and J lost 5; bases outside the gene matches: 10. CDR1 is LNHDA and CDR2 is SQIVND in the germline V gene (reference sequence). The CDR3 loop spans 14 amino acids. The CDR3 nucleotides are TGTGCCAGTACCTCGACAGGGTGGGGAACTGAAGCTTTCTTT. Protein: CASTSTGWGTEAFF.